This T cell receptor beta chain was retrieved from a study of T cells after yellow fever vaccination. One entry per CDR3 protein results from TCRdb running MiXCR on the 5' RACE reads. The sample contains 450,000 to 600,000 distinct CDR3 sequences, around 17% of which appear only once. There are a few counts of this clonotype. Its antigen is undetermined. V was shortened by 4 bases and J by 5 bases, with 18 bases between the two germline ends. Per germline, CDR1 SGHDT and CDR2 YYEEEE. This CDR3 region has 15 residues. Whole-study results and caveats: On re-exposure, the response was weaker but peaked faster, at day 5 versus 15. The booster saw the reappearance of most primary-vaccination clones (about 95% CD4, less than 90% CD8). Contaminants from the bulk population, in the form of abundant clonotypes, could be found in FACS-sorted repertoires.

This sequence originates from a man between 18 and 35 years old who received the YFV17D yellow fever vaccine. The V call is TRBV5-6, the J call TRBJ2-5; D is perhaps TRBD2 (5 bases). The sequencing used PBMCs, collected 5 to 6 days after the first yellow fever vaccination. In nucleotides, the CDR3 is TGTGCCAGCAGCCGGTCCCTAGGGAGCAGGGAGACCCAGTACTTC. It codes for CASSRSLGSRETQYF.